Listed below are T cell receptor beta chains from one sample, sequenced in a study of vaccination and CD4 T cells after COVID-19. Their recognized antigens are unknown. A single record per CDR3 protein comes from TCRdb applying MiXCR to the PCR reads. The data show approximately 5,100 distinct CDR3 sequences, roughly three quarters seen once. Sequenced material: CD4+ T cells from blood, cultured in vitro. The receptors were gathered from a human donor who had recovered from COVID-19. Both conserved end residues are part of each CDR3. A D gene is named only where the DNA matches it firmly. Only part of the rows carry a size: once, few, many, or a class if the clone is expanded.

>TRBV20-1|-|TRBJ1-1|TRBD1
CSARDGTVNTEAFF
TGCAGTGCTAGAGACGGGACAGTAAACACTGAAGCTTTCTTT
>TRBV5-1|-|TRBJ1-1|TRBD1
CASSWTGMNTEAFF
TGCGCCAGCAGCTGGACAGGGATGAACACTGAAGCTTTCTTT
>TRBV5-8|once|TRBJ2-5|-
CASSLDSPSETQYF
TGTGCCAGCAGCTTGGACAGTCCAAGTGAGACCCAGTACTTC
>TRBV2|-|TRBJ1-2|TRBD1
CASSRDRVYGGYTF
TGTGCCAGCTCCAGGGACAGGGTTTATGGTGGCTACACCTTC
>TRBV27|-|TRBJ1-2|-
CASSRGGDPNRNYGYTF
TGTGCCAGCAGTCGGGGAGGAGACCCGAACAGGAACTATGGCTACACCTTC
>TRBV30|-|TRBJ2-5|-
CAWGLRVETQYF
TGTGCCTGGGGGTTACGGGTAGAGACCCAGTACTTC
>TRBV6-1|-|TRBJ1-5|-
CASTVRWTSNQPQHF
TGTGCCAGCACCGTGAGGTGGACCAGCAATCAGCCCCAGCATTTT
>TRBV20-1|-|TRBJ2-7|-
CSGGRGGGYEQYF
TGCAGTGGGGGGCGGGGTGGGGGCTACGAGCAGTACTTC
>TRBV9|-|TRBJ1-5|-
CASSVSPKSNQPQHF
TGTGCCAGCAGCGTATCTCCCAAAAGCAATCAGCCCCAGCATTTT
>TRBV10-3|-|TRBJ2-5|TRBD2
CAISESILAGKETQYF
TGTGCCATCAGTGAGTCGATACTAGCGGGAAAAGAGACCCAGTACTTC
>TRBV7-7|-|TRBJ2-1|TRBD2
CASSHLRPGAGSYNEQFF
TGTGCTAGCAGCCACTTGAGGCCTGGAGCGGGGAGCTACAATGAGCAGTTCTTC
>TRBV20-1|-|TRBJ1-2|-
CSASRADYGYTF
TGCAGTGCTAGTAGGGCAGACTATGGCTACACCTTC
>TRBV11-1|-|TRBJ1-6|-
CASSRLGGSPLHF
TGTGCCAGCAGTCGACTAGGGGGTTCACCCCTCCACTTT
>TRBV20-1|-|TRBJ1-6|TRBD1
CSAPRTGGSPLHF
TGCAGTGCCCCGCGCACAGGGGGCTCACCCCTCCACTTT
>TRBV11-2|-|TRBJ1-1|-
CVSSIMEGRVTEAFF
TGTGTCAGCAGCATTATGGAGGGGCGAGTCACTGAAGCTTTCTTT
>TRBV7-2|few|TRBJ1-6|-
CASSFWGLGSPLHF
TGTGCCAGCAGCTTCTGGGGGCTAGGTTCACCCCTCCACTTT
>TRBV7-2|-|TRBJ2-2|-
CASSLAPNTGELFF
TGTGCCAGCAGCTTGGCTCCTAACACCGGGGAGCTGTTTTTT